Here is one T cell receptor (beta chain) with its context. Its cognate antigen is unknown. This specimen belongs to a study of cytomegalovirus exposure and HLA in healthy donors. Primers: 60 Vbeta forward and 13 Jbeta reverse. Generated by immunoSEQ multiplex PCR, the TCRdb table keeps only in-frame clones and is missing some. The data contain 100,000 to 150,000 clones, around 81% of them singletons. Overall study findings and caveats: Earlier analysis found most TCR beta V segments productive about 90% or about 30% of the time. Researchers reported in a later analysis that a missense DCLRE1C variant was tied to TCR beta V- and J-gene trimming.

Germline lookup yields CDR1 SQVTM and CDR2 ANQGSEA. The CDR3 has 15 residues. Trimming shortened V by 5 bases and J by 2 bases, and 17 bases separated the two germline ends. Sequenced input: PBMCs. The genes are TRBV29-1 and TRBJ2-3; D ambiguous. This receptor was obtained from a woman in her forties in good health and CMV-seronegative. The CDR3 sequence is CSVSLLAEITDTQYF. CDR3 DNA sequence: TGCAGCGTTTCTCTTTTGGCGGAGATCACAGATACGCAGTATTTT.